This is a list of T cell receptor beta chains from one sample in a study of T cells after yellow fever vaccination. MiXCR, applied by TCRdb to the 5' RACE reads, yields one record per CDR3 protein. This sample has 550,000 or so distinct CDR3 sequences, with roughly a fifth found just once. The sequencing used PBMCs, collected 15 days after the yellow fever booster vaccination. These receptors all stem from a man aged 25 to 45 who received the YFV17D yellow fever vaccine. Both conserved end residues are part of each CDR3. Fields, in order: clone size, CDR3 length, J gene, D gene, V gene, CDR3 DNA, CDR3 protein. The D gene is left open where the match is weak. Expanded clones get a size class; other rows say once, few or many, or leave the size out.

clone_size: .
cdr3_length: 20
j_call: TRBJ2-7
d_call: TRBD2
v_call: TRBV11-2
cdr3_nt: TGTGCCAGCAGCTTAGTGGCCCCCTCCCGACTAGCGGGAAATCTCTCCGAGCAGTACTTC
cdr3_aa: CASSLVAPSRLAGNLSEQYF

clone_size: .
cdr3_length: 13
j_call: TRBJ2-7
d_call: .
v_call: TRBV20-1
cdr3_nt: TGCAGTGCTAGAGACGGGGTCGCCTACGAGCAGTACTTC
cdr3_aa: CSARDGVAYEQYF

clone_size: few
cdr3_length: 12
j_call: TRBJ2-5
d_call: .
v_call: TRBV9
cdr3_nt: TGTGCCAGCAGCGGCCTGGCGGAGACCCAGTACTTC
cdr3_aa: CASSGLAETQYF

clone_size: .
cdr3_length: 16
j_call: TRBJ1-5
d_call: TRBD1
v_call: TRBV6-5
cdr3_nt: TGTGCCAGCAGTTACCAAAAACCCAGGGGGCGTGAGCCCCAGCATTTT
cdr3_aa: CASSYQKPRGREPQHF

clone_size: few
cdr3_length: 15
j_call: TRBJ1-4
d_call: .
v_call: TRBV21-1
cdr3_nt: TGTGCCAGCAGCAGGACACATTCAACTAATGAAAAACTGTTTTTT
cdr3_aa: CASSRTHSTNEKLFF

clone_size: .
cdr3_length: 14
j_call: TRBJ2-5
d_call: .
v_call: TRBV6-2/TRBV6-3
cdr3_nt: TGTGCCAGCAGTTACGGCGGGACGGCTATGGCCCAGTACTTC
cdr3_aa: CASSYGGTAMAQYF

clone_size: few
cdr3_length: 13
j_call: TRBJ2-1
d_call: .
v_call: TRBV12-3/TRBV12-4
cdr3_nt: TGTGCCAGCAGTCCCCAACGGGGCGCAGGGCAGTTCTTC
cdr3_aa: CASSPQRGAGQFF

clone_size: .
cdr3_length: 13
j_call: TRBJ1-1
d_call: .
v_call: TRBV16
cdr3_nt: TGTGCCAGCAGCCAATCAACGGGGTCTGAAGCTTTCTTT
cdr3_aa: CASSQSTGSEAFF

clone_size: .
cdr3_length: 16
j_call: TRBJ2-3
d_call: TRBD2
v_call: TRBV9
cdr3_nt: TGTGCCAGCAGCGGGTCCCCTCGGCCGGGGGGAGATACGCAGTATTTT
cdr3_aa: CASSGSPRPGGDTQYF

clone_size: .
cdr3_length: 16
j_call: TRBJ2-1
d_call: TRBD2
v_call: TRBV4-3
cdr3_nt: TGCGCCAGCAGCCAAGTAGGAGAGCGGGAGTGGGGTGAGCAGTTCTTC
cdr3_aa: CASSQVGEREWGEQFF

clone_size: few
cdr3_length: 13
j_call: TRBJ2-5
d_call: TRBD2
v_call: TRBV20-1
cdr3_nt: TGCAGTGGAGCCGCGGGAGCCCAAGAGACCCAGTACTTC
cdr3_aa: CSGAAGAQETQYF

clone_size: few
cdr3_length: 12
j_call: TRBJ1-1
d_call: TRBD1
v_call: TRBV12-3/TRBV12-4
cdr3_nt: TGTGCCAGCACCCACCGACAGGGTGAAGCTTTCTTT
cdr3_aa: CASTHRQGEAFF

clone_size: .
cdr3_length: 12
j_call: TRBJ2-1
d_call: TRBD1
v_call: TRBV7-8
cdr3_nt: TGTGCCAGCAGCTTCCCCCAGGGGGTGCAGTTCTTC
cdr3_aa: CASSFPQGVQFF

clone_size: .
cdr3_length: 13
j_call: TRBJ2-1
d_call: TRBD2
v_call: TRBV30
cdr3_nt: TGTGCCTGGAGTGTAAGCGGGAGCAATGAGCAGTTCTTC
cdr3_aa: CAWSVSGSNEQFF

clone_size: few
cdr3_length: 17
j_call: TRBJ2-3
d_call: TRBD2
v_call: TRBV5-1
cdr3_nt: TGCGCCAGCAGCTTGGCCCCGACGACTAGCGGGAACGGCTTTAAGTATTTT
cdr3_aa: CASSLAPTTSGNGFKYF

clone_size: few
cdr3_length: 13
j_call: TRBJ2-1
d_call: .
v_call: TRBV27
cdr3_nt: TGTGCCAGCGGTCCGGGGACCACCTACAGGAAGTTCTTC
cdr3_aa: CASGPGTTYRKFF

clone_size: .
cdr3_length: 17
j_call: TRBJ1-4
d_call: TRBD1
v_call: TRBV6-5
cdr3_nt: TGTGCCAGCAGTTACCTGGGGGACAGGGGGCGGGAAGAAAAACTGTTTTTT
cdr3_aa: CASSYLGDRGREEKLFF

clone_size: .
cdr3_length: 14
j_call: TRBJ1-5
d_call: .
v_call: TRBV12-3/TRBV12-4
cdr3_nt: TGTGCCAGCAGTTTAGCAGCGGGAGGGCAGCCCCAGCATTTT
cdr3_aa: CASSLAAGGQPQHF

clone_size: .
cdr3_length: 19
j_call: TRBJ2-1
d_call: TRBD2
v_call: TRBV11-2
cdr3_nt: TGTGCCAGCAGCCCAGGTGGCGGGAGGACCCCTAGCTCCTACAATGAGCAGTTCTTC
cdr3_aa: CASSPGGGRTPSSYNEQFF

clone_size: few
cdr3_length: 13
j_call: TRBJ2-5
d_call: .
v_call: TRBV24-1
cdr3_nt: TGTGCCACCAGTGACCGGCATGGCGAGACCCAGTACTTC
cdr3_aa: CATSDRHGETQYF

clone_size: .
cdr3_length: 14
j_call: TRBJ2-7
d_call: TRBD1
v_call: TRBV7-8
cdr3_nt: TGTGCCAGCAGCCCGGGACAGGGGGGCGGCGAGCAGTACTTC
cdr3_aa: CASSPGQGGGEQYF

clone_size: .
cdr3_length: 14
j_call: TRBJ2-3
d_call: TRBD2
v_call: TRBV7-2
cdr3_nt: TGTGCCAGCAGCTCCGAAGCGGGGGGCGATACGCAGTATTTT
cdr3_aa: CASSSEAGGDTQYF

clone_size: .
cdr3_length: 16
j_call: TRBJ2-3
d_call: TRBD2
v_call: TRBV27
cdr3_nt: TGTGCCAGCAGTGTTACGACTAGCGGGAGTACAGATACGCAGTATTTT
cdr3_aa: CASSVTTSGSTDTQYF

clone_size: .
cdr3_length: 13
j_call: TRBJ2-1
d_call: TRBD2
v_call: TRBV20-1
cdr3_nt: TGCAGTGCTAGATGGCTAGCGGACAATGAGCAGTTCTTC
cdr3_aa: CSARWLADNEQFF

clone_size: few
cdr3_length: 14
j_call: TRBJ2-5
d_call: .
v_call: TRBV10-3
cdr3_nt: TGTGCCATCAAGGAAGGAACTAGCCAAGAGACCCAGTACTTC
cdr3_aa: CAIKEGTSQETQYF

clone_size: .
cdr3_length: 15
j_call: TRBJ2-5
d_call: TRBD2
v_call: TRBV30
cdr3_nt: TGTGCCTGGGCCCCGACTAGCGGCCTCCAAGAGACCCAGTACTTC
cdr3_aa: CAWAPTSGLQETQYF

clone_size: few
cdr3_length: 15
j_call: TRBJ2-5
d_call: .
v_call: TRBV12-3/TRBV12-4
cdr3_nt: TGTGCCAGCAGTTCCCAGGGAGGTGGGCAAGAGACCCAGTACTTC
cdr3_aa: CASSSQGGGQETQYF

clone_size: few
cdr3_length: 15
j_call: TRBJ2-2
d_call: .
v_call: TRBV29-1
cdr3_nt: TGCAGCGTTGGCTCCCTAGCGACCCACACCGGGGAGCTGTTTTTT
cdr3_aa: CSVGSLATHTGELFF

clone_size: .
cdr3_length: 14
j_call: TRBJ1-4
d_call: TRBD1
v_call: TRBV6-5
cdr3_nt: TGTGCCAGCAGTTACTCCAGGGGGAGGGAAAAACTGTTTTTT
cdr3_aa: CASSYSRGREKLFF

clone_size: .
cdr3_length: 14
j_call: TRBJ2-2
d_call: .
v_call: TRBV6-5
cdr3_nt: TGTGCCAGCAGTTACAACAGAAACACCGGGGAGCTGTTTTTT
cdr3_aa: CASSYNRNTGELFF

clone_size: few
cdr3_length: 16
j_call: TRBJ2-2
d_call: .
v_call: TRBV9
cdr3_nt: TGTGCCAGCAGCGTAGTCCCTCAGCCTGGCACCGGGGAGCTGTTTTTT
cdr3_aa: CASSVVPQPGTGELFF

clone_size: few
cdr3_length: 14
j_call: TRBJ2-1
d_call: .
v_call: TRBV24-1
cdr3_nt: TGTGCCACCAGTGATTTGCACTCGGGAGAGGAGCAGTTCTTC
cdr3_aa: CATSDLHSGEEQFF

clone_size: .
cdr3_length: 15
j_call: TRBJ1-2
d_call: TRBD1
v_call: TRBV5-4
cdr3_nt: TGTGCCAGCAGCCATAGACAGGGGGCAAACTATGGCTACACCTTC
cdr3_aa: CASSHRQGANYGYTF

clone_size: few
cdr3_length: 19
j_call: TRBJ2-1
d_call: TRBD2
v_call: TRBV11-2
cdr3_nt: TGTGCCAGCAGCTTATCTCGGTCTGGACTAGCGGGAGTAATGAATGAGCAGTTCTTC
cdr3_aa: CASSLSRSGLAGVMNEQFF

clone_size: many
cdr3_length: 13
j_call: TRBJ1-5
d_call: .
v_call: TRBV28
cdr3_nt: TGTGCCAGCCGAGGGACCCATGGGGAGCCCCAGCATTTT
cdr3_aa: CASRGTHGEPQHF

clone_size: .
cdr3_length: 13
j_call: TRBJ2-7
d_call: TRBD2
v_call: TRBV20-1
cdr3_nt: TGCAGTGCTGCAGGGCTAGCGGGAGGAGAGCAGTACTTC
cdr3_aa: CSAAGLAGGEQYF

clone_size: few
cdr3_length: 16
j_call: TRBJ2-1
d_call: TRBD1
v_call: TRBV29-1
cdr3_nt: TGCAGCGCTGGCTCGGGACAGGGAAGCTCCTACAATGAGCAGTTCTTC
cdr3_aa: CSAGSGQGSSYNEQFF

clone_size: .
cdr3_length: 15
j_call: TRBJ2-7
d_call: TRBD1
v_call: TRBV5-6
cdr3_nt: TGTGCCAGCAGCTTGCTGACAGGGGCATCCAACGAGCAGTACTTC
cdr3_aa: CASSLLTGASNEQYF

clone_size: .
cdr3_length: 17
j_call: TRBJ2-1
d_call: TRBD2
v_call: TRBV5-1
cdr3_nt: TGCGCCAGCAGCTGGCCGGGACTAGCGGGAGGGCCTAATGAGCAGTTCTTC
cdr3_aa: CASSWPGLAGGPNEQFF

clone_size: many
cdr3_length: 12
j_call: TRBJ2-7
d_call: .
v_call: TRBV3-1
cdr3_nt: TGTGCCAGCAGCCCCAGCATCTACGAGCAGTACTTC
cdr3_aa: CASSPSIYEQYF

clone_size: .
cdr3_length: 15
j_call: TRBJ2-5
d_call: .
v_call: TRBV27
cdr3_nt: TGTGCCAGCAGTTTGTCTTCAGGGCCTTGGGAGACCCAGTACTTC
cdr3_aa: CASSLSSGPWETQYF

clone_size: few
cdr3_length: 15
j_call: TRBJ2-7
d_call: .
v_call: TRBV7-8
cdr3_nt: TGTGCCAGCAGCTTAGGGGCGGCTGGACTCTACGAGCAGTACTTC
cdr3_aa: CASSLGAAGLYEQYF

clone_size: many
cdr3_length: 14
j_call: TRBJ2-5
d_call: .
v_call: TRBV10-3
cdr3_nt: TGTGCCATCAGTGAGTCGGTCGGGGCGGAGACCCAGTACTTC
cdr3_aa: CAISESVGAETQYF